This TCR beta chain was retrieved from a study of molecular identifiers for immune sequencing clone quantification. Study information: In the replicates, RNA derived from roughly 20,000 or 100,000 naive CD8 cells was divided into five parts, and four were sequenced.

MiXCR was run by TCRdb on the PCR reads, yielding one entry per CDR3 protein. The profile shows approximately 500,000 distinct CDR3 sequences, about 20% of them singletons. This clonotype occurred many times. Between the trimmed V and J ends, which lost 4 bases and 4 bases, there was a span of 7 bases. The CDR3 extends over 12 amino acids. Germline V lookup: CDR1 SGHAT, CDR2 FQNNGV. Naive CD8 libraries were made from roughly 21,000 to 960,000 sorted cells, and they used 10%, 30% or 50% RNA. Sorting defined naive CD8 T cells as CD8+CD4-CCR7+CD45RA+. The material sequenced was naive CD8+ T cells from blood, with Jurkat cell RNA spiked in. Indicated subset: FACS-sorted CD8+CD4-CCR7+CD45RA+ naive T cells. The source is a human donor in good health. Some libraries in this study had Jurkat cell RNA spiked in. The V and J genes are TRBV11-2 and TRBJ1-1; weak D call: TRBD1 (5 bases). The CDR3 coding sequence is TGTGCCAGCAGCTCCCAGGGCACTGAAGCTTTCTTT. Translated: CASSSQGTEAFF.